This TCR beta chain was found in a study of T cell responses to AZD1222 COVID-19 vaccine (dated by TCRdb to about 2021). Context from the whole study: A total of about 230 trial participants underwent TCR sequencing, of whom some 210 received two doses of AZD1222 and about 25 received two doses of the MenACWY control vaccine. Trial participants were enrolled into age subgroups of 18-55, 56-69 and 70-plus years, which contained around 150, 29 and 61 TCR-sequenced participants, respectively.

The CDR3 regions of human TCRbeta chains were analyzed by immunosequencing. The published analysis was carried out like this. TCRs in the repertoires were matched against a reference library of SARS-CoV-2-specific TCRs that had been generated with the MIRA antigen-specificity platform. Breadth was defined as the fraction of unique TCRs that were SARS-CoV-2-associated. Depth was defined as the fraction of total T cells that were SARS-CoV-2-associated. Using the MIRA data, each spike-specific TCR was mapped to the spike region that the TCR reacts to and placed in a CD4 or CD8 class. Log10-transformed breadth and depth values were compared by one-way ANOVA with Sidak's multiple comparisons tests. Sourced from immuneACCESS, this table was stored by TCRdb with only in-frame sequences that have V and J called. A share of the clones is absent; for the studies checked, an unresolved V gene accounts for under half, and the remainder has no known explanation. Clonal size and the V and J genes are those of that table, whereas D and trimming came from the DNA. Across this sample there are 150,000 to 200,000 clones, with more than 75% seen only once. In total, the top ten clones hold roughly 27% of the sample.

The CDR3 contains 13 residues, cysteine and phenylalanine counted. Only the CDR3 region is kept as DNA, spanning 39 bases read in frame from base 1. CDR1 and CDR2 are read off the germline V gene as MDHEN and SYDVKM. From V the trimming removes 5 bases and from J it removes 4 bases, while the gene matches leave 4 bases of the junction unaccounted for. According to the study, the label for this sample's time point signals: about 28 days (+/-7) after the second vaccine dose. AZD1222 recipients given second doses at about 4 weeks or at about 12 weeks were pooled, since spike-specific TCR depth and breadth were not found to differ between the two schedules. Vaccinee samples were obtained from the UK trials COV001 and COV002, which included a single-blind randomized controlled phase 2/3 trial of AZD1222 (ChAdOx1 nCoV-19) in healthy adults. For TCRbeta chain sequencing, PBMC samples from trial participants were taken at day 0 and at day 28 after the second dose.

As to this clone: The antigen it binds to is not known. No much larger clone is present one base from it, and per-base qualities are unavailable.

Overall results and qualifications from the work: Reportedly, almost half of the unique spike-specific TCRs recognized epitopes lying outside the regions that are mutated in the B.1.351 and B.1.1.7 variants. CD4 TCRs associated with the vaccine covered the entire spike protein, and the dominant responses were in regions 160-218 and 743-854. Participants were mostly white British and included more females than males, and it was suggested by the authors that clonal diversity may have been underestimated. Because no samples from the day 14 peak response were available, repertoires could be characterized only after the peak T cell response. Spike-specific TCR breadth and depth rose significantly after two AZD1222 doses compared with day 0 and with MenACWY recipients. Conclusions about previously exposed vaccinees are limited because only five to seven AZD1222 recipients were SARS-CoV-2 seropositive at baseline. The 56-69-year group was small, and its depth increase did not reach significance, likely because of low power.

This TCR derives from an adult who received the AZD1222 COVID-19 vaccine. The rearranged chain carries TRBV28 and TRBJ1-1, and 7 junction bases match TRBD1. Sequencing used peripheral blood, obtained 28 days after the second AZD1222 dose. The nucleotide sequence is TGTGCCAGCAGTCAGACAGGGATCACTGAAGCTTTCTTT. Its amino acids are CASSQTGITEAFF.